These 9 T cell receptor beta chains were sequenced from one sample in a study of response to subunit inactivated influenza vaccine. TCRdb re-derived calls from the RT-PCR reads in MiXCR, one entry per CDR3 protein. This sample has around 530,000 distinct CDR3 sequences; 16% occur once, and the top ten carry less than 4%. Here the sequenced sample was CD4+ T cells sorted from PBMCs, taken around 25 months after vaccination. All receptors come from a man in his fifties or sixties who received an inactivated influenza vaccine.

A few counts support this clonotype. V gene TRBV20-1 combines with J gene TRBJ2-5, with 7 bases that match TRBD2. V shed 0 bases, J shed 5 bases, and the junction held 9 bases outside the gene matches. The germline gives CDR1 DFQATT, CDR2 SNEGSKA (reference sequence). The CDR3 runs 15 residues. CDR3 bases: TGCAGTGCTAGAGATAGCACTAGCGCTAGGGAGACCCAGTACTTC. Encoded protein: CSARDSTSARETQYF.

The rearrangement uses TRBV4-2 and TRBJ1-1, with D maybe TRBD1 (5 bases). The length of the CDR3 is 16 residues. V dropped 0 bases and J dropped 2 bases, with 13 bases sitting between them. Looked up from germline, CDR1 is LGHNA and CDR2 is YNFKEQ. This chain's CDR3 is CASSQEGGRLNTEAFF. CDR3 bases: TGTGCCAGCAGCCAAGAGGGGGGACGCCTAAACACTGAAGCTTTCTTT.

This clonotype was found once. This chain joins TRBV19 and TRBJ1-2; D perhaps matches TRBD1 (5 bases). V lost 3 bases, J lost 3 bases, and 17 bases lay in between. Germline values: CDR1 LNHDA, CDR2 SQIVND (reference sequence). The CDR3 sequence is 16 residues long. CDR3 DNA sequence: TGTGCCAGTAGTATCGATGGGGCTCGCCGTCACTATGGCTACACCTTC. Protein sequence: CASSIDGARRHYGYTF.

This chain joins TRBV2 and TRBJ2-1; possible D gene TRBD1, 6 bases. From germline, CDR1 is SNHLY and CDR2 FYNNEI. The V and J ends lost 7 bases and 3 bases respectively, with 13 bases between them. The CDR3 totals 14 residues. In DNA form, the CDR3 reads TGTGCCAGCATTACTGGGGGCCTCTACAATGAGCAGTTCTTC. Its protein product is CASITGGLYNEQFF.

In DNA form, the CDR3 reads TGCAGTCCCTACCGGGGGAACACTGAAGCTTTCTTT. It encodes CSPYRGNTEAFF. This chain links TRBV20-1 with TRBJ1-1, with unresolved D. CDR1 is DFQATT, CDR2 SNEGSKA, per germline (reference sequence). Between the trimmed V and J ends, which lost 8 bases and 1 base, there was a span of 11 bases. This CDR3 has 12 residues.

This clonotype was detected a few times. The chain employs TRBV20-1 and TRBJ2-7, with D perhaps TRBD1 (6 bases). Looked up from germline, CDR1 is DFQATT and CDR2 is SNEGSKA (reference sequence). V was clipped by 4 bases and J by 0 bases, with 13 bases between them. The CDR3 runs to 14 residues. The CDR3 protein is CSAIDQGRSYEQYF. The CDR3 DNA sequence: TGCAGTGCTATAGACCAGGGGCGCTCCTACGAGCAGTACTTC.

This clonotype was observed a few times. The chain employs TRBV10-3 and TRBJ1-1; 9 nucleotides agree with TRBD1. Germline V CDR1 and CDR2: ENHRY, SYGVKD. After removal of 10 bases from V and 0 bases from J, the junction contained 3 bases not matched to a gene. CDR3 length: 13 residues. CDR3 DNA sequence: TGTGCCACGGACAGGGGTTTGAACACTGAAGCTTTCTTT. It specifies CATDRGLNTEAFF.

The chain is built from TRBV5-5 and TRBJ1-1, with TRBD1 as a possible D gene (5 bases). The CDR3 extends over 14 amino acids. Trimming pared 3 bases from V and 1 base from J, leaving 10 bases between. Germline loops: CDR1 SGHKS, CDR2 YYEKEE (reference sequence). CDR3 bases: TGTGCCAGCAGCTGGGGGGGGGAGAACACTGAAGCTTTCTTT. Protein: CASSWGGENTEAFF.

This clonotype was recorded a few times. This chain uses TRBV6-1 with TRBJ2-5; D may correspond to TRBD1 or TRBD2 (5 bases each). CDR1 is MNHNS and CDR2 is SASEGT in the germline V gene. V was trimmed by 6 bases and J by 4 bases, leaving 12 bases between them. The CDR3 contains 13 residues. The CDR3 reads CASRAAGRETQYF. The DNA of the CDR3 is TGTGCCAGCAGGGCGGCAGGGAGAGAGACCCAGTACTTC.